The sequence of this T cell receptor (beta chain) was determined in a study of blood T cell repertoires in COVID-19. Clones were read by immunoSEQ multiplex PCR, and TCRdb kept only the in-frame ones, dropping some. The repertoire holds fewer than 150,000 clones, about 80% seen once, with roughly 15% in the top ten. Germline assignment: CDR1 MNHEY and CDR2 SVGAGI. This CDR3 is built from 11 residues. V was cut by 6 bases and J by 5 bases, with 6 bases left in between. The sequence derives from a woman in her fifties or sixties with acute or convalescent COVID-19. The sequenced material came from peripheral blood. The rearrangement joins TRBV6-5 to TRBJ2-3; D possibly corresponds to TRBD2 (5 bases). CDR3 DNA: TGTGCCAGCAGAGGAGGAGATACGCAGTATTTT. Its translation is CASRGGDTQYF.